Given below is one T cell receptor (beta chain) in context. Antigen unknown. This entry is derived from a study of response to subunit inactivated influenza vaccine. Using its own MiXCR run on the RT-PCR reads, TCRdb lists one record per CDR3 protein. The sample gives 650,000 to 800,000 distinct CDR3 sequences, around 13% of which show up once; around 7.3% is in the top ten. The J segment lost 7 bases and the V segment lost 5 bases, leaving 13 bases of the junction unmatched. The V gene's germline CDR1 is SGHTA and CDR2 FQGNSA. The CDR3 covers 17 residues. General study results and limits: T cells newly recruited by each seasonal influenza vaccination are few, the authors suggested.

The sample here was PBMCs from blood, taken around 14 days before vaccination. This chain joins TRBV7-2 and TRBJ2-1, with 11 nucleotides matching TRBD2. The TCR originated in a man in his fifties who received an inactivated influenza vaccine. The CDR3 DNA reads TGTGCCAGCAGCGATCCACCGGGACTAGCGGATCTAAATGAGCAGTTCTTC. Protein: CASSDPPGLADLNEQFF.